Presented here are 9 T cell receptor beta chains from one specimen sequenced in a study of T cells in Graves' hyperthyroidism and ophthalmopathy. Amplification yielded TCR beta CDR3 regions, with RNA transcripts as the source. Using the HTBI primer set, a first-round RT-PCR was run on the TCR CDR3. TCRdb itself ran the multiplex PCR reads through MiXCR, one entry per CDR3 protein. The sample carries about 180,000 distinct CDR3 sequences, 15% to 20% recorded once. Sequencing input: blood. Receptors originate from a woman in her 50s with Graves' hyperthyroidism.

This clonotype came up many times. The CDR3 DNA reads TGTGCCAGCAGTTTATTGGAACCCGGACCGCCCACTGAAGCTTTCTTT. Translated: CASSLLEPGPPTEAFF. This sequence joins TRBV28 and TRBJ1-1; D gene unclear. Germline assignment: CDR1 MDHEN and CDR2 SYDVKM. The V gene lost 1 base and the J gene lost 4 bases, with 16 bases spanning the gap. The CDR3 has 16 amino acids.

This clonotype was picked up many times. The V gene is TRBV12-3 or TRBV12-4, the J gene TRBJ1-1, with a weak D call TRBD1 (6 bases). Trimming pared 10 bases from V and 5 bases from J, leaving 20 bases between. The CDR3 spans 14 residues. The DNA for the CDR3 is TGTGCCACAACCGGCCGGGGGGCATTAACTGAAGCTTTCTTT. Amino acids: CATTGRGALTEAFF.

This clonotype was observed a few times. This chain uses TRBV6-5 with TRBJ2-2, with D perhaps assigned TRBD1 or TRBD2 (6 bases each). Germline V gene lookup returns CDR1 MNHEY and CDR2 SVGAGI. CDR3 length equals 15 residues. V was shortened by 2 bases and J by 9 bases, with 16 bases between the two germline ends. The CDR3 DNA sequence: TGTGCCAGCAGTTACATTTCAAGGGGGGTGAGGGAGCTGTTTTTT. It translates to CASSYISRGVRELFF.

Ten or more counts support this clonotype. V usage is TRBV9 and J usage is TRBJ1-3; D is possibly TRBD1 (5 bases). Germline CDR1 is SGDLS and CDR2 is YYNGEE. The CDR3 length is 13 residues. The V end lost 0 bases, the J end lost 9 bases, and 10 bases lay between the germline ends. The CDR3 is CASSVEPRGTIYF. In DNA, the CDR3 is TGTGCCAGCAGCGTAGAGCCGAGGGGCACCATATATTTT. The full variable domain, its missing parts supplied by reference TRBV9 and TRBJ1-3, is DSGVTQTPKHLITATGQRVTLRCSPRSGDLSVYWYQQSLDQGLQFLIQYYNGEERAKGNILERFSAQQFPDLHSELNLSSLELGDSALYFCASSVEPRGTIYFGEGSWLTVV.

As for this clonotype: Given a much more abundant clone one base away, this may be a read error. The CDR3 coding sequence is TGTGCCAGCAACCTGGACACCCGCTCTGGAAGCACCATATATTTT. Protein product: CASNLDTRSGSTIYF. V is TRBV6-1 and J is TRBJ1-3, with D tentatively TRBD1 (5 bases). The CDR3 is 15 amino acids. In germline, CDR1 is MNHNS, CDR2 SASEGT.

This clonotype has ten or more counts. The chain uses TRBV5-1 and TRBJ1-5, with 7 nucleotides matching TRBD1. Germline-derived CDR1 and CDR2 are SGHRS and YFSETQ. Trimming took 2 bases from V and 1 from J; bases not matched to a gene: 3. The CDR3 runs to 15 residues. For the CDR3, the DNA is TGCGCCAGCAGCTTAGGGGGCGGGAGCAATCAGCCCCAGCATTTT. It translates to CASSLGGGSNQPQHF.

Concerning this clonotype: Possible read error: a much larger clone is one base away. V gene TRBV6-1 combines with J gene TRBJ2-7, with D maybe TRBD2 (6 bases). This CDR3 spans 15 amino acids. From germline, CDR1 is MNHNS and CDR2 SASEGT. Trimming took off 2 bases at V and 3 bases at J, with 14 bases between the two ends. Here the CDR3 reads CASSELRGGVYEQYF. The CDR3 DNA is TGTGCCAGCAGTGAATTGCGGGGTGGGGTCTACGAGCAGTACTTC.

A few counts support this clonotype. Possible read error: a much larger clone is one base away. CDR3 region: CASSVDYPRNEQFF. The CDR3 DNA is TGTGCCAGCAGCGTGGACTACCCCCGCAATGAGCAGTTCTTC. The chain uses TRBV9 and TRBJ2-1; the D gene is possibly TRBD2 (6 bases). Germline CDR1 and CDR2: SGDLS and YYNGEE. V lost 2 bases and J 6 bases, leaving 12 bases between the germline ends. The CDR3 is 14 amino acids.

The chain uses TRBV2 and TRBJ2-1; 10 nucleotides agree with TRBD1. Losses at the gene ends were 6 bases for V and 5 bases for J; bases not matched to a gene: 10. CDR1 is SNHLY, CDR2 FYNNEI, per germline. The CDR3 has 16 residues. The CDR3 DNA reads TGTGCCAGCAGCCTCGAGCCCGGGACAGGGGACAATGAGCAGTTCTTC. Protein product: CASSLEPGTGDNEQFF. Variable domain in full (rest from reference TRBV2 and TRBJ2-1): EPEVTQTPSHQVTQMGQEVILRCVPISNHLYFYWYRQILGQKVEFLVSFYNNEISEKSEIFDDQFSVERPDGSNFTLKIRSTKLEDSAMYFCASSLEPGTGDNEQFFGPGTRLTVL.